A selection of T cell receptor beta chains follows, all from one sample in a study of blood T cell repertoires in COVID-19. Profiling relied on immunoSEQ multiplex PCR, and the TCRdb table lists in-frame clones only, not all of them. The repertoire consists of about 250,000 clones, with 70% to 90% occurring once and the leading ten covering about 1%. The material sequenced was peripheral blood. The receptors derive from a woman in her thirties or forties who had recovered from COVID-19. Each CDR3 is given with its conserved first and last residue. D genes are given only for firm matches. Clone size is not always given. Where it is, it says once, few, many or a class for expanded clones.

d_call: TRBD1
j_call: TRBJ1-1
v_call: TRBV11-3
clone_size: .
cdr3_aa: CASSGQGNTEAFF
cdr3_nt: TGTGCCAGCAGCGGACAGGGTAACACTGAAGCTTTCTTT

d_call: .
j_call: TRBJ2-1
v_call: TRBV29-1
clone_size: .
cdr3_aa: CSVDGRDEQFF
cdr3_nt: TGCAGCGTTGATGGCCGGGATGAGCAGTTCTTC

d_call: .
j_call: TRBJ1-5
v_call: TRBV6-5
clone_size: .
cdr3_aa: CASTLRGFSNQPQHF
cdr3_nt: TGTGCCAGCACCCTGCGGGGGTTTAGCAATCAGCCCCAGCATTTT

d_call: .
j_call: TRBJ1-5
v_call: TRBV5-1
clone_size: .
cdr3_aa: CASTQQPQHF
cdr3_nt: TGCGCCAGCACCCAACAGCCCCAGCATTTT

d_call: TRBD1
j_call: TRBJ2-3
v_call: TRBV18
clone_size: .
cdr3_aa: CASSPPRRGFTDTQYF
cdr3_nt: TGTGCCAGCTCACCACCGCGCAGGGGGTTCACAGATACGCAGTATTTT

d_call: TRBD2
j_call: TRBJ2-3
v_call: TRBV6-2/TRBV6-3
clone_size: .
cdr3_aa: CASSYWGLAADTQYF
cdr3_nt: TGTGCCAGCAGTTACTGGGGACTAGCGGCAGATACGCAGTATTTT

d_call: .
j_call: TRBJ2-5
v_call: TRBV5-8
clone_size: .
cdr3_aa: CASSPQPGGTQYF
cdr3_nt: TGTGCCAGCAGCCCCCAGCCCGGGGGGACCCAGTACTTC

d_call: TRBD1
j_call: TRBJ2-3
v_call: TRBV6-5
clone_size: .
cdr3_aa: CASRSRGLGTDTQYF
cdr3_nt: TGTGCCAGCAGGTCTAGGGGGCTGGGCACAGATACGCAGTATTTT

d_call: TRBD1
j_call: TRBJ2-5
v_call: TRBV2
clone_size: .
cdr3_aa: CASPDRGQRETQYF
cdr3_nt: TGTGCCAGCCCGGACAGGGGGCAGCGAGAGACCCAGTACTTC

d_call: TRBD2
j_call: TRBJ2-7
v_call: TRBV7-9
clone_size: .
cdr3_aa: CASSPGTTAYEQYF
cdr3_nt: TGTGCCAGCAGCCCTGGGACTACGGCCTACGAGCAGTACTTC

d_call: .
j_call: TRBJ2-1
v_call: TRBV29-1
clone_size: .
cdr3_aa: CSVLVGGNEQFF
cdr3_nt: TGCAGCGTACTCGTCGGGGGAAATGAGCAGTTCTTC

d_call: .
j_call: TRBJ1-4
v_call: TRBV7-9
clone_size: once
cdr3_aa: CASSPGGTNEKLFF
cdr3_nt: TGTGCCAGCAGCCCCGGGGGGACTAATGAAAAACTGTTTTTT

d_call: .
j_call: TRBJ1-1
v_call: TRBV6-1
clone_size: .
cdr3_aa: CASTPPSFAEAFF
cdr3_nt: TGTGCCAGCACCCCCCCGTCTTTCGCTGAAGCTTTCTTT

d_call: .
j_call: TRBJ2-3
v_call: TRBV30
clone_size: .
cdr3_aa: CAWRPPGAGHTQYF
cdr3_nt: TGTGCCTGGAGACCCCCCGGGGCGGGGCATACGCAGTATTTT

d_call: TRBD2
j_call: TRBJ2-3
v_call: TRBV7-9
clone_size: .
cdr3_aa: CASSRRLAGGRVDTQYF
cdr3_nt: TGTGCCAGCAGCCGCCGACTAGCGGGAGGCCGGGTGGATACGCAGTATTTT

d_call: TRBD1
j_call: TRBJ2-7
v_call: TRBV7-9
clone_size: .
cdr3_aa: CASSLGVGRGLGYEQYF
cdr3_nt: TGTGCCAGCAGCTTAGGGGTCGGCAGGGGGTTGGGATACGAGCAGTACTTC

d_call: .
j_call: TRBJ2-5
v_call: TRBV19
clone_size: .
cdr3_aa: CASSGLETQYF
cdr3_nt: TGTGCCAGTAGTGGCTTAGAGACCCAGTACTTC

d_call: .
j_call: TRBJ2-7
v_call: TRBV4-2
clone_size: .
cdr3_aa: CASSQGLGQSSYEQYF
cdr3_nt: TGTGCCAGCAGCCAAGGGCTAGGCCAGAGCTCCTACGAGCAGTACTTC

d_call: TRBD2
j_call: TRBJ2-5
v_call: TRBV28
clone_size: .
cdr3_aa: CASSLGVAGGAQETQYF
cdr3_nt: TGTGCCAGCAGTTTAGGGGTAGCGGGAGGGGCCCAAGAGACCCAGTACTTC

d_call: .
j_call: TRBJ2-2
v_call: TRBV6-2/TRBV6-3
clone_size: once
cdr3_aa: CASSLTGELFF
cdr3_nt: TGTGCCAGCAGTTTAACCGGGGAGCTGTTTTTT

d_call: .
j_call: TRBJ2-2
v_call: TRBV5-1
clone_size: few
cdr3_aa: CASSLGGRELFF
cdr3_nt: TGCGCCAGCAGCTTGGGGGGCCGGGAGCTGTTTTTT

d_call: TRBD1
j_call: TRBJ1-2
v_call: TRBV7-6
clone_size: .
cdr3_aa: CASSPSPVWNTDRGVYGYTF
cdr3_nt: TGTGCCAGCAGCCCGAGCCCCGTTTGGAACACAGACAGGGGCGTCTATGGCTACACCTTC

d_call: .
j_call: TRBJ1-1
v_call: TRBV6-5
clone_size: .
cdr3_aa: CASRPPVRSATEAFF
cdr3_nt: TGTGCCAGCAGGCCCCCGGTCAGGTCGGCCACTGAAGCTTTCTTT

d_call: .
j_call: TRBJ1-2
v_call: TRBV5-6
clone_size: .
cdr3_aa: CASRPRATGYGYTF
cdr3_nt: TGTGCCAGCAGACCCCGAGCGACGGGCTATGGCTACACCTTC

d_call: TRBD1
j_call: TRBJ1-2
v_call: TRBV6-5
clone_size: .
cdr3_aa: CASSYTGVTAWTF
cdr3_nt: TGTGCCAGCAGTTACACAGGGGTTACGGCGTGGACCTTC

d_call: TRBD1
j_call: TRBJ1-2
v_call: TRBV7-9
clone_size: .
cdr3_aa: CASSPYRQGRGSGYTF
cdr3_nt: TGTGCCAGCAGCCCGTATAGACAGGGACGGGGCTCTGGCTACACCTTC

d_call: .
j_call: TRBJ1-1
v_call: TRBV6-2/TRBV6-3
clone_size: .
cdr3_aa: CASSRGRTEAFF
cdr3_nt: TGTGCCAGCAGTCGAGGGCGCACTGAAGCTTTCTTT

d_call: TRBD1
j_call: TRBJ2-7
v_call: TRBV19
clone_size: .
cdr3_aa: CASTAPGQEREQYF
cdr3_nt: TGTGCCAGTACCGCACCGGGACAGGAGAGGGAGCAGTACTTC

d_call: .
j_call: TRBJ1-1
v_call: TRBV6-2/TRBV6-3
clone_size: .
cdr3_aa: CASSYDGTEAFF
cdr3_nt: TGTGCCAGCAGTTACGACGGGACTGAAGCTTTCTTT

d_call: .
j_call: TRBJ1-4
v_call: TRBV29-1
clone_size: .
cdr3_aa: CSVEGPNNEKLFF
cdr3_nt: TGCAGCGTTGAGGGCCCAAATAATGAAAAACTGTTTTTT

d_call: TRBD1
j_call: TRBJ1-2
v_call: TRBV6-6
clone_size: .
cdr3_aa: CASSYSPGQGAGGYTF
cdr3_nt: TGTGCCAGCAGTTACTCCCCGGGACAGGGGGCCGGCGGCTACACCTTC

d_call: .
j_call: TRBJ2-7
v_call: TRBV7-7
clone_size: .
cdr3_aa: CASSPGFGSSDQYF
cdr3_nt: TGTGCTAGCAGCCCAGGGTTCGGCTCCTCCGACCAGTACTTC

d_call: TRBD1
j_call: TRBJ1-5
v_call: TRBV2
clone_size: few
cdr3_aa: CASSPGTGGNQPQHF
cdr3_nt: TGTGCCAGCAGCCCCGGGACAGGGGGCAATCAGCCCCAGCATTTT

d_call: TRBD2
j_call: TRBJ2-7
v_call: TRBV7-2
clone_size: .
cdr3_aa: CASSLGLAGGPSYEQYF
cdr3_nt: TGTGCCAGCAGCTTAGGACTAGCGGGAGGGCCCTCCTACGAGCAGTACTTC

d_call: TRBD2
j_call: TRBJ2-7
v_call: TRBV7-9
clone_size: .
cdr3_aa: CASSPGLAGEQYF
cdr3_nt: TGTGCCAGCAGCCCCGGACTAGCGGGCGAGCAGTACTTC

d_call: .
j_call: TRBJ1-5
v_call: TRBV7-8
clone_size: .
cdr3_aa: CASSSQWGAREGGPQHF
cdr3_nt: TGTGCCAGCAGCTCCCAGTGGGGAGCGCGGGAGGGGGGGCCCCAGCATTTT

d_call: TRBD1
j_call: TRBJ2-5
v_call: TRBV3-1/TRBV3-2
clone_size: once
cdr3_aa: CASSKPQGRETQYF
cdr3_nt: TGTGCCAGCAGCAAACCACAGGGGCGGGAGACCCAGTACTTC

d_call: .
j_call: TRBJ1-2
v_call: TRBV27
clone_size: .
cdr3_aa: CASSLGPPYGYTF
cdr3_nt: TGTGCCAGCAGTTTAGGCCCACCCTATGGCTACACCTTC

d_call: .
j_call: TRBJ2-7
v_call: TRBV19
clone_size: .
cdr3_aa: CASSISPHPPYEQYF
cdr3_nt: TGTGCCAGTAGTATAAGTCCACACCCCCCCTACGAGCAGTACTTC

d_call: TRBD2
j_call: TRBJ2-1
v_call: TRBV7-2
clone_size: .
cdr3_aa: CASSPPGLAGDEQFF
cdr3_nt: TGTGCCAGCAGCCCACCGGGACTAGCGGGAGATGAGCAGTTCTTC

d_call: .
j_call: TRBJ1-2
v_call: TRBV12-3/TRBV12-4
clone_size: .
cdr3_aa: CASFSLGAYGYTF
cdr3_nt: TGTGCCAGCTTTTCCTTGGGGGCCTATGGCTACACCTTC